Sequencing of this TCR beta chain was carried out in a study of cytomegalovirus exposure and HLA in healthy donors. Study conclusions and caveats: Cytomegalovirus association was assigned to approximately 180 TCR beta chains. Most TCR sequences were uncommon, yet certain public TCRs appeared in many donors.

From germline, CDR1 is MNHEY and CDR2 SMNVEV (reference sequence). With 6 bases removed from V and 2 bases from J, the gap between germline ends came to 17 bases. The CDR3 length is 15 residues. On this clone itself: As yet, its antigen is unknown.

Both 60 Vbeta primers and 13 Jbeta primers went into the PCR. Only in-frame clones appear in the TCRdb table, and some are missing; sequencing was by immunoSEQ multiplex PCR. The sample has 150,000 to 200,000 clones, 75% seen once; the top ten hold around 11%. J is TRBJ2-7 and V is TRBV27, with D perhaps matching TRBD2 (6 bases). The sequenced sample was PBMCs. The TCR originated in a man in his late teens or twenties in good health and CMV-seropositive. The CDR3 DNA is TGTGCCAGCAGGAGGGTTAGCGGTGTCACCTACGAGCAGTACTTC. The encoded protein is CASRRVSGVTYEQYF.